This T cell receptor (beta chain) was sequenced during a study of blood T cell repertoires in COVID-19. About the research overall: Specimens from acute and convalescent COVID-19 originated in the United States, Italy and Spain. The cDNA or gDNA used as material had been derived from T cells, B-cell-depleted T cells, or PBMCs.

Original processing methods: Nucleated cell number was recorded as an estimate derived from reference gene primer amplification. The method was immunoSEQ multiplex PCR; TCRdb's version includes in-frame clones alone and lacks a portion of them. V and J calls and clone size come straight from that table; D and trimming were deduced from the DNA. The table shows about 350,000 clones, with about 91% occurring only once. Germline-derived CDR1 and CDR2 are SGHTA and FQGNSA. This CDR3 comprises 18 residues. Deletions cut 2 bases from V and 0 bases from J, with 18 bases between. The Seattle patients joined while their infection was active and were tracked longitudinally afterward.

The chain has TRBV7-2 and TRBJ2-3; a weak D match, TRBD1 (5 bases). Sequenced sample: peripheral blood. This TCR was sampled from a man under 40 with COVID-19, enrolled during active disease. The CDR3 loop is CASSLYSLPPGSTDTQYF. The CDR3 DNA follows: TGTGCCAGCAGCTTATATTCCCTCCCTCCAGGGAGCACAGATACGCAGTATTTT.